The 31 T cell receptor beta chains given below trace back to one sample, sequenced in a study of blood T cell repertoires in COVID-19. TCRdb's table, derived via immunoSEQ multiplex PCR, lists solely in-frame clones and lacks some. The table lists 100,000 to 150,000 clones, roughly 85% of them singletons. Sequenced material: peripheral blood. Every receptor here comes from a woman older than 75 with acute or convalescent COVID-19.

The chain has TRBV5-4 and TRBJ1-1; D is possibly TRBD1 (6 bases). Germline-derived CDR1 and CDR2 are SGHNT and YYREEE (reference sequence). Trimming shortened V by 2 bases and J by 10 bases, and 27 bases separated the two germline ends. The CDR3 has 17 residues. This CDR3 reads CASSFSYAAGAFGGAFF. In DNA form, the CDR3 reads TGTGCCAGCAGCTTCTCCTACGCGGCGGGGGCATTCGGTGGAGCTTTCTTT.

The genes are TRBV15 and TRBJ2-3, with a weak D call TRBD1 (6 bases). The V gene's germline CDR1 is LNHNV and CDR2 YYDKDF (reference sequence). This CDR3 comprises 19 residues. The ends were cut back, 2 bases at V and 2 bases at J, with 23 bases in the middle. The CDR3 spells CATSRTPSAGALPTDTQYF. The CDR3 DNA follows: TGTGCCACCAGCAGAACCCCCTCTGCAGGGGCACTTCCCACAGATACGCAGTATTTT.

As for this clone: One junction end disagrees with the germline gene, perhaps due to a read error. The chain employs TRBV7-6 and TRBJ2-3; 11 nucleotides align to TRBD2. This CDR3 has 14 residues. Germline V gene sequence: CDR1 SGHVS, CDR2 FNYEAQ. The CDR3: CASSLAGGGDTQYF. The CDR3 DNA reads as TGTGCCAGCAGCCTAGCGGGGGGTGGGGATACGCAGTATTTT.

The chain recombines TRBV5-4 with TRBJ1-6; TRBD1 matches at 10 bases. With 5 bases clipped from V and 9 bases from J, the junction kept 5 bases outside the gene matches. The CDR3 is made up of 14 amino acids. CDR1 and CDR2 from the germline V gene are SGHNT and YYREEE (reference sequence). For the CDR3, the DNA is TGTGCCAGCAGGACCGGGACAGGGGTTTCACCCCTCCACTTT. This encodes CASRTGTGVSPLHF.

The chain uses TRBV4-2 and TRBJ1-4, with TRBD1 matching over 8 bases. The V and J ends lost 3 bases and 7 bases, in that order; junction bases with no gene match: 4. The CDR3 extends over 14 amino acids. Germline V lookup: CDR1 LGHNA, CDR2 YNFKEQ. The CDR3 DNA is TGTGCCAGCAGCCACGGACAGGGTGGTGAAAAACTGTTTTTT. Its translation: CASSHGQGGEKLFF.

The genes are TRBV6-1 and TRBJ1-1; a possible D gene is TRBD1 (6 bases). Per germline, CDR1 MNHNS and CDR2 SASEGT. The CDR3 is 15 amino acids. The germline V and J ends were trimmed by 3 bases and 0 bases, with 11 bases remaining between them. CDR3 region: CASSDSGAMNTEAFF. CDR3 sequence (DNA): TGTGCCAGCAGTGATTCAGGGGCGATGAACACTGAAGCTTTCTTT.

The chain employs TRBV7-2 and TRBJ1-2; D remains unclear. Trimming cost V 6 bases and J 5 bases, with 19 bases left between them. CDR1 SGHTA and CDR2 FQGNSA come from the germline V gene. This CDR3 comprises 15 residues. CDR3 in amino acids: CASSLNREAGYGYTF. CDR3 DNA: TGTGCCAGCAGTTTAAACCGGGAGGCAGGTTATGGCTACACCTTC.

This chain uses TRBV2 with TRBJ1-5, with 7 bases identical to TRBD1. With 7 bases clipped from V and 2 bases from J, the junction kept 5 bases outside the gene matches. The CDR3 totals 14 residues. Germline V gene data show CDR1 as SNHLY and CDR2 as FYNNEI. In DNA form, the CDR3 reads TGTGCCAGCAAGGGGCAGGGGGGCAATCAGCCCCAGCATTTT. This translates into CASKGQGGNQPQHF. The full variable domain, completed using reference TRBV2 and TRBJ1-5, is EPEVTQTPSHQVTQMGQEVILRCVPISNHLYFYWYRQILGQKVEFLVSFYNNEISEKSEIFDDQFSVERPDGSNFTLKIRSTKLEDSAMYFCASKGQGGNQPQHFGDGTRLSIL.

The sample holds a few counts of this clone. J is TRBJ1-5 and V is TRBV11-3; TRBD1 might be the D (6 bases). Germline loops: CDR1 SGHNT, CDR2 YENEEA. V shed 2 bases and J shed 10 bases, with 18 bases lying between them. The CDR3 has 15 residues. CDR3 bases: TGTGCCAGCAGCTTACACAGGGCCCCGACGTGCCCCCAGCATTTT. Its translation: CASSLHRAPTCPQHF. The variable domain in full, completed from reference TRBV11-3 and TRBJ1-5, reads EAGVVQSPRYKIIEKKQPVAFWCNPISGHNTLYWYLQNLGQGPELLIRYENEEAVDDSQLPKDRFSAERLKGVDSTLKIQPAELGDSAVYLCASSLHRAPTCPQHFGDGTRLSIL.

This clone has only a few counts. The rearrangement joins TRBV7-2 to TRBJ1-6; TRBD1 matches 7 bases. Germline CDR1 reads SGHTA; CDR2 reads FQGNSA. This CDR3 has 17 residues. V was pared by 5 bases and J by 0 bases, with 7 bases of the junction left unmatched. CDR3 sequence reads: CASSKTGTVSYNSPLHF. DNA of the CDR3: TGTGCCAGCAGCAAAACCGGGACAGTCTCCTATAATTCACCCCTCCACTTT.

This clone was detected only once. The V and J genes are TRBV6-5 and TRBJ2-7, with 9 bases fitting TRBD2. After removal of 0 bases from V and 4 bases from J, the junction contained 7 bases not matched to a gene. Germline CDR1 MNHEY, CDR2 SVGAGI. The CDR3 is 16 amino acids. The CDR3 spells CASSYSASGGRYEQYF. The CDR3 DNA follows: TGTGCCAGCAGTTACTCGGCGAGCGGGGGGAGGTACGAGCAGTACTTC.

The chain couples TRBV7-8 to TRBJ1-2; D uncertain. Trimming took 2 bases from V and 0 from J, leaving 16 bases between them. This CDR3 region has 17 residues. CDR1 is SGHVS and CDR2 is FQNEAQ in the germline V gene. CDR3 sequence (DNA): TGTGCCAGCAGCTTATATGGGCGCGAACCTCCTAACTATGGCTACACCTTC. This gives the protein CASSLYGREPPNYGYTF.

The chain has TRBV5-8 and TRBJ2-2; TRBD1 is a possible D gene (5 bases). Trimming took 4 bases from V and 6 from J, leaving 13 bases between them. CDR1 SGHTS and CDR2 YDEGEE come from the germline V gene. This CDR3 is built from 14 residues. The CDR3: CASSGAYEAGELFF. CDR3 sequence (DNA): TGTGCCAGCAGCGGGGCCTACGAGGCCGGGGAGCTGTTTTTT.

The genes are TRBV14 and TRBJ2-1; 10 nucleotides align to TRBD2. This CDR3 has 14 amino acids. Per germline, CDR1 SGHDN and CDR2 FVKESK. After removal of 4 bases from V and 8 bases from J, the junction contained 5 bases not matched to a gene. This CDR3 reads CASSLASGGYEQFF. CDR3 in DNA: TGTGCCAGCAGCCTGGCTAGCGGGGGTTATGAGCAGTTCTTC.

The sample holds many counts of this clone. The rearrangement uses TRBV18 and TRBJ2-2; TRBD2 might be the D (6 bases). CDR1 and CDR2 (germline): KGHSH, LQKENI. The CDR3 has 16 amino acids. Trimming cost V 3 bases and J 6 bases, with 17 bases left between them. CDR3 sequence: CASSPSTGTLAGELFF. The CDR3 DNA is TGTGCCAGCTCACCGTCAACGGGGACTCTAGCCGGGGAGCTGTTTTTT. The full variable domain, its missing parts supplied by reference TRBV18 and TRBJ2-2, is NAGVMQNPRHLVRRRGQEARLRCSPMKGHSHVYWYRQLPEEGLKFMVYLQKENIIDESGMPKERFSAEFPKEGPSILRIQQVVRGDSAAYFCASSPSTGTLAGELFFGEGSRLTVL.

This rearrangement joins TRBV7-6 to TRBJ2-1, with 8 bases that match TRBD2. V lost 5 bases and J lost 4; bases outside the gene matches: 10. Germline CDR1 is SGHVS and CDR2 is FNYEAQ. The CDR3 has 16 residues. DNA for the CDR3: TGTGCCAGCAGCCCCCGGGGCGGGGGGCGATACAATGAGCAGTTCTTC. Its protein product is CASSPRGGGRYNEQFF.

The gene calls are TRBV11-2 and TRBJ1-2, with unresolved D. There are 13 residues in the CDR3. Germline lookup yields CDR1 SGHAT and CDR2 FQNNGV. The V end was cut by 3 bases, the J end by 8 bases, with 13 bases between. The DNA of the CDR3 is TGTGCCAGCAGCTTCGAGGGCGTGGGGGGCTACACCTTC. Encoded protein: CASSFEGVGGYTF.

This clone has more than one count but fewer than ten. The gene calls are TRBV5-4 and TRBJ1-4; TRBD1 matches at 10 bases. The CDR3 runs to 15 residues. V lost 4 bases, J lost 6 bases, and 6 bases stayed unmatched. Germline CDR1 SGHNT, CDR2 YYREEE (reference sequence). In DNA form, the CDR3 reads TGTGCCAGCAGCCGGTGGGACAGGGGTTATGAAAAACTGTTTTTT. Amino acids: CASSRWDRGYEKLFF.

The genes are TRBV15 and TRBJ1-6; no definite D call. Germline V gene sequence: CDR1 LNHNV, CDR2 YYDKDF (reference sequence). V lost 0 bases and J 7 bases, leaving 7 bases between the germline ends. The CDR3 loop spans 14 amino acids. The CDR3 DNA reads TGTGCCACCAGCAGAGATGGAGGGAATTCACCCCTCCACTTT. This gives the protein CATSRDGGNSPLHF.

This chain uses TRBV18 with TRBJ1-1, with D perhaps matching TRBD1 (5 bases). CDR1 is KGHSH, CDR2 LQKENI, per germline. The CDR3 is 16 amino acids. Trimming took 3 bases from V and 1 from J, leaving 15 bases between them. CDR3 sequence: CASSPSRTNKNTEAFF. For the CDR3, the DNA is TGTGCCAGCTCACCCTCTAGGACAAACAAGAACACTGAAGCTTTCTTT.

The chain couples TRBV5-6 to TRBJ1-2; D perhaps matches TRBD1 (6 bases). In germline, CDR1 is SGHDT, CDR2 YYEEEE. V dropped 4 bases and J dropped 4 bases, with 11 bases sitting between them. This CDR3 region has 13 residues. The CDR3 DNA is TGTGCCAGCAGCAAGACAGGATTCTATGGCTACACCTTC. It encodes CASSKTGFYGYTF.

The chain employs TRBV27 and TRBJ1-4; 8 positions match TRBD1. Losses at the gene ends were 5 bases for V and 8 bases for J; bases not matched to a gene: 7. The CDR3 loop spans 14 amino acids. Per the germline V gene, CDR1 is MNHEY and CDR2 is SMNVEV (reference sequence). CDR3 region: CASSPGGRGEKLFF. The CDR3 nucleotides read TGTGCCAGCAGTCCAGGGGGCCGGGGGGAAAAACTGTTTTTT.

This chain links TRBV4-1 with TRBJ1-2, with D unclear. CDR1 and CDR2 from the germline V gene are MGHRA and YSYEKL. The CDR3 has 16 residues. The V end lost 2 bases, the J end lost 7 bases, and 20 bases lay between the germline ends. The CDR3 region is CASSQPSGRLSLGYTF. The CDR3 DNA sequence: TGCGCCAGCAGCCAACCCAGCGGCAGGCTGTCACTTGGCTACACCTTC.

The CDR3 region has the DNA TGTGCCAGTCGACAGGGGACCTCTAACTATGGCTACACCTTC. Amino acid sequence: CASRQGTSNYGYTF. This chain links TRBV2 with TRBJ1-2; TRBD1 matches 8 bases. Germline CDR1 is SNHLY and CDR2 is FYNNEI. This CDR3 is built from 14 residues. The junction had 6 bases not matched to a gene; V was cut back by 9 bases and J by 0 bases.

The V gene is TRBV10-3, the J gene TRBJ1-1, with D tentatively TRBD1 (6 bases). Deletions cut 5 bases from V and 2 bases from J, with 18 bases between. The CDR3 consists of 16 residues. Per germline, CDR1 ENHRY and CDR2 SYGVKD. CDR3 nucleotide sequence: TGTGCCATCAGTCGGCCTCGGACAGACACCAACACTGAAGCTTTCTTT. Translating gives CAISRPRTDTNTEAFF.

The V call is TRBV20-1, the J call TRBJ2-7; 7 bases agree with TRBD1. The CDR3 covers 11 residues. CDR1 is DFQATT, CDR2 SNEGSKA, per germline (reference sequence). The V segment lost 5 bases and the J segment 6 bases; nucleotides outside the gene matches: 4. CDR3 in amino acids: CSAGTVSEQYF. DNA of the CDR3: TGCAGTGCTGGGACAGTCTCCGAGCAGTACTTC.

The CDR3 bases are TGCGCCAGCAGCCCCCGACGAGGGGGCCCGAACACCGGGGAGCTGTTTTTT. This codes for CASSPRRGGPNTGELFF. The gene calls are TRBV4-3 and TRBJ2-2; TRBD1 matches 7 bases. CDR1 and CDR2 from the germline V gene are LGHNA and YSLEER. The CDR3 has 17 amino acids. Losses at the gene ends were 4 bases for V and 0 bases for J; bases not matched to a gene: 8.

The chain is built from TRBV5-4 and TRBJ2-2, with D perhaps TRBD1 (5 bases). The CDR3 totals 15 residues. The germline V gene has CDR1 SGHNT and CDR2 YYREEE (reference sequence). V lost 4 bases and J lost 0, with 10 bases in between. CDR3 protein: CASSNGQANTGELFF. The DNA of the CDR3 is TGTGCCAGCAGCAATGGACAAGCGAACACCGGGGAGCTGTTTTTT.

This clone appeared a few times. The genes are TRBV4-1 and TRBJ1-2; weak D call: TRBD1 (5 bases). The V gene's germline CDR1 is MGHRA and CDR2 YSYEKL. V was cut by 2 bases and J by 3 bases, with 13 bases left in between. CDR3 size: 15 residues. The CDR3 DNA sequence: TGCGCCAGCAGCCAATTTATGTTGGGGCACTATGGCTACACCTTC. Protein product: CASSQFMLGHYGYTF.

A single count supports this clone. V and J are TRBV2 and TRBJ1-1, with D uncertain. The germline V gene encodes CDR1 SNHLY and CDR2 FYNNEI. The CDR3 contains 13 residues. Trimming removed 3 bases from V and 4 bases from J, with 9 bases in between. The CDR3, as DNA: TGTGCCAGCAGTGAGGCGGGTGGCACTGAAGCTTTCTTT. Protein sequence: CASSEAGGTEAFF.

The chain uses TRBV4-1 and TRBJ2-7; TRBD2 agrees at 7 bases. CDR1 and CDR2 (germline): MGHRA, YSYEKL. The trim removed 2 bases at V and 4 bases at J, leaving 14 bases unmatched. The CDR3 contains 17 residues. The CDR3 reads CASSQSTKPTGGYEQYF. CDR3 DNA sequence: TGCGCCAGCAGCCAATCGACGAAACCTACCGGGGGGTACGAGCAGTACTTC.